One sample yielded the 24 T cell receptor beta chains listed below, sequenced in a study of CD8 T cells in ankylosing spondylitis. TCRdb re-analysed the 5' RACE reads in MiXCR, keeping a single row per CDR3 protein. In the table there are about 27,000 distinct CDR3 sequences, roughly 8.6% of which are singletons. Sequences were obtained from blood. These receptor sequences come from a male donor with ankylosing spondylitis or in good health (not recorded which).

This clonotype was found many times. This chain joins TRBV7-3 and TRBJ2-2; 8 bases are a match to TRBD2. The V gene end was trimmed by 5 bases and the J gene end by 6 bases; junction bases not matched to a gene: 5. CDR1 is SGHTA and CDR2 is FQGTGA in the germline V gene. This CDR3 spans 14 amino acids. The CDR3 DNA sequence: TGTGCCAGCAGCCGAGCGGGGGAGGCCGGGGAGCTGTTTTTT. Its protein is CASSRAGEAGELFF.

This clonotype came up a few times. The chain employs TRBV29-1 and TRBJ1-1, with D tentatively TRBD1 (5 bases). The CDR3 spans 14 residues. V was shortened by 6 bases and J by 0 bases, with 14 bases between the two germline ends. The germline gives CDR1 SQVTM, CDR2 ANQGSEA. In nucleotides, the CDR3 is TGCAGCGTCCAAGTGGGACCTGTGAACACTGAAGCTTTCTTT. Translating gives CSVQVGPVNTEAFF. The variable domain in full, with the rest retrieved from reference TRBV29-1 and TRBJ1-1, is SAVISQKPSRDICQRGTSLTIQCQVDSQVTMMFWYRQQPGQSLTLIATANQGSEATYESGFVIDKFPISRPNLTFSTLTVSNMSPEDSSIYLCSVQVGPVNTEAFFGQGTRLTVV.

This clonotype was detected many times. V is TRBV7-9 and J is TRBJ2-2; TRBD1 might be the D (5 bases). CDR1 and CDR2 (germline): SEHNR, FQNEAQ (reference sequence). CDR3 length: 15 residues. V gave up 5 bases and J gave up 3 bases, with 13 bases separating them. The DNA of the CDR3 is TGTGCCAGCAGCCCCCCAGTGGGGCACACCGGGGAGCTGTTTTTT. Its translation: CASSPPVGHTGELFF.

The chain couples TRBV3-1 to TRBJ2-3; weak D call: TRBD2 (6 bases). The CDR3 runs 14 residues. Trimming removed 1 base from V and 1 base from J, with 6 bases in between. CDR1 and CDR2 (germline): LGHDT, YNNKEL (reference sequence). CDR3: CASSQASGTDTQYF. Written as DNA, the CDR3 is TGTGCCAGCAGCCAAGCTAGCGGCACAGATACGCAGTATTTT.

This clonotype was seen only a few times. The chain carries TRBV7-9 and TRBJ1-1, with D unclear. CDR3 length: 14 amino acids. Trimming left V 5 bases short and J 6 bases short, with 16 bases between. Germline lookup yields CDR1 SEHNR and CDR2 FQNEAQ (reference sequence). The CDR3 is CASSPSRVNPEAFF. As DNA, the CDR3 is TGTGCCAGCAGCCCATCCAGAGTCAATCCTGAAGCTTTCTTT.

This clonotype has only a few counts. The chain couples TRBV14 to TRBJ2-4; D call uncertain. V lost 4 bases and J 0 bases, leaving 13 bases between the germline ends. The CDR3 is made up of 16 amino acids. CDR1 and CDR2 from the germline V gene are SGHDN and FVKESK. CDR3 protein: CASSPGSSLAKNIQYF. The CDR3 region has the DNA TGTGCCAGCAGCCCCGGGTCATCCTTAGCCAAAAACATTCAGTACTTC. The whole variable domain, filled in from reference TRBV14 and TRBJ2-4, reads EAGVTQFPSHSVIEKGQTVTLRCDPISGHDNLYWYRRVMGKEIKFLLHFVKESKQDESGMPNNRFLAERTGGTYSTLKVQPAELEDSGVYFCASSPGSSLAKNIQYFGAGTRLSVL.

This clonotype turned up a few times. The CDR3 nucleotides are TGTGCCAGCAGCACAATTCAGGGGGCTGGCACAGATACGCAGTATTTT. Protein product: CASSTIQGAGTDTQYF. The chain links TRBV12-3 or TRBV12-4 to TRBJ2-3; 8 bases map to TRBD1. The CDR3 has 16 residues. V trimming: 6 bases; J trimming: 1 base; junction bases outside the gene matches: 9.

The table lists this clonotype with many counts. The chain uses TRBV28 and TRBJ2-2; D gene unclear. V lost 6 bases, J lost 0 bases, and 11 bases lay in between. This CDR3 comprises 15 residues. Germline V gene sequence: CDR1 MDHEN, CDR2 SYDVKM. The CDR3 DNA reads TGTGCCAGCAGCCGAACATTCGCGAACACCGGGGAGCTGTTTTTT. This sequence encodes CASSRTFANTGELFF.

The rearrangement uses TRBV27 and TRBJ1-1; 8 bases match TRBD1. Trimming took 5 bases from V and 1 from J; bases not matched to a gene: 3. The CDR3 sequence is 14 residues long. Looked up from germline, CDR1 is MNHEY and CDR2 is SMNVEV (reference sequence). The CDR3 region has the DNA TGTGCCAGCAGTATTGGACAGGGGAACACTGAAGCTTTCTTT. It codes for CASSIGQGNTEAFF.

This clonotype showed up just a few times. This chain uses TRBV29-1 with TRBJ2-2; D gene ambiguous. The CDR3 spans 13 residues. Germline V gene lookup returns CDR1 SQVTM and CDR2 ANQGSEA. Deletions cut 5 bases from V and 1 base from J, with 8 bases between. This CDR3 reads CSVLRRNTGELFF. CDR3 sequence (DNA): TGCAGCGTTCTACGGCGGAACACCGGGGAGCTGTTTTTT.

The rearrangement uses TRBV5-5 and TRBJ2-3; D is possibly TRBD1 (5 bases). CDR3 length: 16 amino acids. Trimming shortened V by 3 bases and J by 1 base, and 15 bases separated the two germline ends. CDR1 and CDR2 (germline): SGHKS, YYEKEE (reference sequence). The DNA of the CDR3 is TGTGCCAGCAGCTATTCCAGGGTAGTAGGCACAGATACGCAGTATTTT. This codes for CASSYSRVVGTDTQYF.

This CDR3 is CASSSYSGELFF. The CDR3, as DNA: TGCGCCAGCAGCTCGTACTCCGGGGAGCTGTTTTTT. This sequence joins TRBV5-1 and TRBJ2-2; D unclear. The CDR3 totals 12 residues. V lost 3 bases to trimming and J lost 6 bases, with 6 bases between them. CDR1 SGHRS and CDR2 YFSETQ come from the germline V gene.

This clonotype was picked up a small number of times. The chain joins TRBV6-6 to TRBJ2-3, with 8 bases lining up with TRBD2. The germline V gene has CDR1 MNHNY and CDR2 SVGAGI (reference sequence). The CDR3 extends over 15 amino acids. Trimming at V came to 6 bases and at J to 3 bases, leaving 8 bases not matched to a gene. The CDR3 loop reads CASSLSGRATDTQYF. CDR3 nucleotides: TGTGCCAGCAGCCTCAGCGGGAGAGCGACAGATACGCAGTATTTT.

Within the sample, this clonotype is medium-sized. The chain couples TRBV12-3 or TRBV12-4 to TRBJ2-3; D not resolved. CDR3 length: 12 amino acids. V dropped 3 bases and J dropped 4 bases, with 5 bases sitting between them. CDR3 sequence: CASSFRPDTQYF. The CDR3 nucleotides are TGTGCCAGCAGTTTTCGCCCAGATACGCAGTATTTT.

J is TRBJ2-3 and V is TRBV3-1, with 10 positions matching TRBD2. Germline CDR1 reads LGHDT; CDR2 reads YNNKEL (reference sequence). J lost 2 bases, V lost 8 bases, and 1 base had no gene match. This CDR3 has 13 residues. This chain's CDR3 is CASGLAVTDTQYF. For the CDR3, the DNA is TGTGCCAGCGGACTAGCGGTCACAGATACGCAGTATTTT.

This clonotype was recorded a few times. V is TRBV29-1 and J is TRBJ2-1; 10 nucleotides align to TRBD2. The CDR3 is made up of 14 amino acids. The V gene end was trimmed by 3 bases and the J gene end by 7 bases; junction bases not matched to a gene: 6. In germline, CDR1 is SQVTM, CDR2 ANQGSEA. CDR3 in amino acids: CSVDPSGSRNEQFF. The CDR3 DNA is TGCAGCGTTGACCCTAGCGGGAGCCGTAATGAGCAGTTCTTC.

This chain links TRBV12-3 or TRBV12-4 with TRBJ2-1; 13 bases match TRBD2. The V and J ends lost 5 bases and 9 bases, in that order; junction bases with no gene match: 10. This CDR3 spans 16 amino acids. For the CDR3, the DNA is TGTGCCAGCAGTAATACTGGACTAGCGGGAGCCCCTGAGCAGTTCTTC. Amino acid sequence: CASSNTGLAGAPEQFF.

The chain joins TRBV20-1 to TRBJ1-1, with 10 bases that match TRBD1. Germline V gene lookup returns CDR1 DFQATT and CDR2 SNEGSKA (reference sequence). The CDR3 runs 16 residues. V lost 0 bases and J lost 0; bases outside the gene matches: 4. The CDR3 DNA follows: TGCAGTGCTAGAGATCAGGGACAGGGGTTGAACACTGAAGCTTTCTTT. It encodes CSARDQGQGLNTEAFF.

The chain has TRBV27 and TRBJ1-4; D unclear. The V end was cut by 3 bases, the J end by 7 bases, with 15 bases between. The CDR3 extends over 15 amino acids. The germline V gene has CDR1 MNHEY and CDR2 SMNVEV (reference sequence). CDR3 in amino acids: CASSFNPTLGEKLFF. The CDR3 DNA sequence: TGTGCCAGCAGTTTTAATCCCACCCTTGGTGAAAAACTGTTTTTT.

This chain joins TRBV12-3 or TRBV12-4 and TRBJ2-1, with no clear D. This CDR3 comprises 13 residues. V was clipped by 0 bases and J by 12 bases, with 12 bases between them. CDR3: CASSLARRPRQFF. The CDR3 DNA is TGTGCCAGCAGTTTAGCGCGGCGGCCTAGGCAGTTCTTC.

This clonotype was picked up many times. The V and J genes are TRBV4-3 and TRBJ1-2; TRBD1 might be the D (5 bases). There are 15 residues in the CDR3. Germline CDR1 is LGHNA and CDR2 is YSLEER. Trimming left V 0 bases short and J 8 bases short, with 16 bases between. The CDR3 nucleotides read TGCGCCAGCAGCCAAGATGGGACCCCGAGGGAAGGCTACACCTTC. Amino acids: CASSQDGTPREGYTF.

This clonotype was seen a few times. The chain is built from TRBV7-2 and TRBJ2-4; D uncertain. Germline CDR1 and CDR2: SGHTA and FQGNSA. V gave up 7 bases and J gave up 5 bases, with 18 bases separating them. The length of the CDR3 is 15 residues. Written as DNA, the CDR3 is TGTGCCAGCACCCCGCTTATGGGCAGCCAAAACATTCAGTACTTC. Translation: CASTPLMGSQNIQYF.

This clonotype turned up a few times. The J gene is TRBJ2-3, the V gene TRBV29-1; maybe TRBD1 (6 bases). The CDR3 spans 9 residues. V lost 7 bases to trimming and J lost 9 bases, with 8 bases between them. The germline V gene encodes CDR1 SQVTM and CDR2 ANQGSEA. The CDR3 DNA follows: TGCAGCGATGGACAGACGCAGTATTTT. It specifies CSDGQTQYF.

The chain couples TRBV9 to TRBJ2-5; no clear D gene. Germline-derived CDR1 and CDR2 are SGDLS and YYNGEE. Trimming removed 3 bases at V and 0 bases at J, with 6 bases between. CDR3 length equals 13 residues. CDR3 in DNA: TGTGCCAGCAGCGCTGACAACCAAGAGACCCAGTACTTC. This encodes CASSADNQETQYF.